Presented here are 11 T cell receptor beta chains from one specimen sequenced in a study of Ad26.COV2.S vaccination and SARS-CoV-2 variants. Libraries were prepared by immunoSEQ multiplex PCR; TCRdb keeps only in-frame clonotypes and omits some of them. This sample yields about 460,000 clones, of which 89% are seen a single time; 1.7% belongs to the top ten. Documented treatment: around 19 received Ad26.COV2.S at low or high dose, single or two shots; five or six received placebo; per-sample allocation not given. The samples date from day 63 after the first vaccine or placebo injection. Sequenced here: peripheral blood, sampled in a trial of Ad26.COV2.S vaccine versus placebo. The receptors shown here come from a person between 18 and 60 years old who received the Ad26.COV2.S COVID-19 vaccine or a placebo.

This clone was observed once. The chain recombines TRBV30 with TRBJ2-3, with D tentatively TRBD1 (7 bases). V lost 1 base, J lost 0 bases, and 14 bases lay in between. The CDR3 extends over 16 amino acids. Germline CDR1 reads GTSNPN; CDR2 reads SVGIG (reference sequence). DNA for the CDR3: TGTGCCTGGAGTGCGGCGGCAGGGGGGAGCACAGATACGCAGTATTTT. This codes for CAWSAAAGGSTDTQYF.

The chain uses TRBV3-1 (or the pseudogene TRBV3-2) and TRBJ1-1; the D is unclear. V lost 4 bases to trimming and J lost 0 bases, with 9 bases between them. Germline CDR1 reads LGHDT; CDR2 reads YNNKEL (reference sequence). This CDR3 is 14 amino acids long. The CDR3: CASSRIFMNTEAFF. CDR3 DNA: TGTGCCAGCAGCCGCATATTTATGAACACTGAAGCTTTCTTT.

This sequence joins TRBV6-6 and TRBJ1-2; 8 bases fit TRBD1. J gave up 8 bases and V 0 bases, and 2 bases lay outside the gene matches. This CDR3 is built from 13 residues. The germline gives CDR1 MNHNY, CDR2 SVGAGI (reference sequence). The CDR3 DNA follows: TGTGCCAGCAGTTACTCGGGACAGGCAGGCTACACCTTC. Its protein is CASSYSGQAGYTF.

The chain recombines TRBV12-3 or TRBV12-4 with TRBJ2-6; no clear D. Trimming left V 8 bases short and J 11 bases short, with 16 bases between. The CDR3 runs to 13 residues. The CDR3 DNA is TGTGCCAGCTGCGATAGCTTAGACCACGTCCTGACTTTC. This sequence encodes CASCDSLDHVLTF.

Turning to this clone: Other DNA variants within this sample encode the same CDR3. The rearrangement uses TRBV7-2 and TRBJ2-1; weak D call: TRBD2 (6 bases). There are 16 residues in the CDR3. Germline V gene data show CDR1 as SGHTA and CDR2 as FQGNSA. V dropped 1 base and J dropped 0 bases, with 10 bases sitting between them. CDR3 coding DNA: TGTGCCAGCAGCTTAGTTGGGGGGAGCTCCTACAATGAGCAGTTCTTC. Its protein product is CASSLVGGSSYNEQFF.

This rearrangement joins TRBV6-2 or TRBV6-3 to TRBJ2-2; TRBD2 might be the D (6 bases). Deletions cut 4 bases from V and 0 bases from J, with 12 bases between. Germline loops: CDR1 MNHEY, CDR2 SVGEGT. This CDR3 contains 16 residues. This CDR3 is CASSWLLAANTGELFF. In DNA, the CDR3 is TGTGCCAGCAGTTGGCTACTAGCAGCGAACACCGGGGAGCTGTTTTTT.

The chain uses TRBV6-4 and TRBJ1-6; 8 nucleotides line up with TRBD1. This CDR3 is 14 amino acids long. In germline, CDR1 is MRHNA, CDR2 SNTAGT. V lost 5 bases to trimming and J lost 13 bases; unmatched junction nucleotides: 10. The CDR3 region has the DNA TGTGCCAGCAGTAGGGAGACAGGGGTGGGCCCCCTCCACTTT. Translating gives CASSRETGVGPLHF.

This chain joins TRBV28 and TRBJ2-1; the match to TRBD2 covers 13 bases. The CDR3 extends over 19 amino acids. From germline, CDR1 is MDHEN and CDR2 SYDVKM. The V segment lost 5 bases and the J segment 12 bases; nucleotides outside the gene matches: 22. The CDR3 DNA reads TGTGCCAGCAGTGTTATAGCGGCCCCCGGGACTAGCGGGACGATGGGGCAGTTCTTC. Translated, it gives CASSVIAAPGTSGTMGQFF. Based on the CDR3 plus reference TRBV28 and TRBJ2-1, the full variable domain is DVKVTQSSRYLVKRTGEKVFLECVQDMDHENMFWYRQDPGLGLRLIYFSYDVKMKEKGDIPEGYSVSREKKERFSLILESASTNQTSMYLCASSVIAAPGTSGTMGQFFGPGTRLTVL.

The chain joins TRBV6-5 to TRBJ1-1; maybe TRBD1 (6 bases). The germline V and J ends were trimmed by 0 bases and 6 bases, with 14 bases remaining between them. The CDR3 is 15 residues long. From germline, CDR1 is MNHEY and CDR2 SVGAGI. The CDR3 DNA reads as TGTGCCAGCAGTTACTCAGGGGGGGGCGTCGCTGAAGCTTTCTTT. This translates into CASSYSGGGVAEAFF.

The CDR3 DNA reads TGTGCCAGCAGCACGGGACAGGGTTTGGTTAATGAAAAACTGTTTTTT. Translated: CASSTGQGLVNEKLFF. The chain carries TRBV5-8 and TRBJ1-4; 9 bases match TRBD1. Germline V lookup: CDR1 SGHTS, CDR2 YDEGEE. The CDR3 is made up of 16 amino acids. The ends lost 4 bases at V and 4 bases at J; junction bases unmatched: 8.

The chain carries TRBV6-5 and TRBJ1-5; unclear D gene. V dropped 6 bases and J dropped 6 bases, with 18 bases sitting between them. CDR1 is MNHEY and CDR2 is SVGAGI in the germline V gene. The CDR3 has 15 residues. CDR3 DNA sequence: TGTGCCAGCAGCCAATTTACTTCGGCCAGTCAGCCCCAGCATTTT. Translating it yields CASSQFTSASQPQHF.